The present entry profiles one T cell receptor (beta chain) with its context. The V end lost 0 bases, the J end lost 8 bases, and 14 bases lay between the germline ends. The V gene's germline CDR1 is KGHSH and CDR2 LQKENI. The CDR3 loop spans 15 amino acids. In the source study's methods: Estimates of nucleated cell counts were drawn from the amplification of reference gene primers. TCRdb keeps only in-frame clones here, not all; method: immunoSEQ multiplex PCR. The V and J calls and clone size come from that table; D and trimming were worked out from the DNA. The data show 100,000 or so clones, 70% to 90% seen once. The data were taken from a study of blood T cell repertoires in COVID-19. In the study overall: There were acute and convalescent COVID-19 samples, and they came from the United States, Italy and Spain. T cells, B-cell-depleted T cells, or PBMCs provided the cDNA or gDNA that served as material.

Material: peripheral blood. The source is a human donor in a cohort sampled during active COVID-19. The chain carries TRBV18 and TRBJ2-1; the D gene is possibly TRBD2 (6 bases). The CDR3 nucleotides are TGTGCCAGCTCACCACCGGGGGGACGCCGCGATGAGCAGTTCTTC. Translation: CASSPPGGRRDEQFF.